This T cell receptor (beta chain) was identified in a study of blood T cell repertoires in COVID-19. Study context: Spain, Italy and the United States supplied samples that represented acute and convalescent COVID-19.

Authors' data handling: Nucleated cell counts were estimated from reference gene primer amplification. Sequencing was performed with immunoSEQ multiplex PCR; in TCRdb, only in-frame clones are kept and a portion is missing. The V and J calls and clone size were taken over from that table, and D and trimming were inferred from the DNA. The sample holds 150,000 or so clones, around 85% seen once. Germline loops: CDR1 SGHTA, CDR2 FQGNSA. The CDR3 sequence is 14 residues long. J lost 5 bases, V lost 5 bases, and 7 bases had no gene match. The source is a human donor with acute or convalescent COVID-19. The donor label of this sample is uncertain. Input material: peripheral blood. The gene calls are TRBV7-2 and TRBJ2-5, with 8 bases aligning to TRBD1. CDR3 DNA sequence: TGTGCCAGCAGCACGCGGACAGGGAGGGAGACCCAGTACTTC. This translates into CASSTRTGRETQYF.